This is a list of T cell receptor beta chains from one sample in a study of blood T cell repertoires in COVID-19. Profiling relied on immunoSEQ multiplex PCR, and the TCRdb table lists in-frame clones only, not all of them. The top ten hold over 9.5% of the sample, which has some 200,000 clones, 86% seen once. Sequencing used peripheral blood. The receptors were gathered from a woman aged 55-70 years with COVID-19, enrolled during active disease. CDR3s include the opening cysteine and the closing phenylalanine or tryptophan. A D gene is named only where the DNA matches it firmly. Clone size is given for some rows only: seen once, a few or many times, or a class if the clone is expanded.

D: TRBD2; J: TRBJ2-7; V: TRBV19; size: NA; DNA: TGTGCCAGTAGTATCAGGACTAGCGGGACATACGAGCAGTACTTC; CDR3: CASSIRTSGTYEQYF
D: NA; J: TRBJ1-5; V: TRBV2; size: NA; DNA: TGTGCCAGCCTTAACGGGAGATCTAGCAATCAGCCCCAGCATTTT; CDR3: CASLNGRSSNQPQHF
D: TRBD1; J: TRBJ2-1; V: TRBV27; size: once; DNA: TGTGCCAGCAGTCCCCGGGACAGGGGGCGAGGGGAGCAGTTCTTC; CDR3: CASSPRDRGRGEQFF
D: TRBD1; J: TRBJ2-7; V: TRBV15; size: NA; DNA: TGTGCCACCAGCAGAATAGGACAGGGGCCTGCCTACGAGCAGTACTTC; CDR3: CATSRIGQGPAYEQYF
D: TRBD2; J: TRBJ2-6; V: TRBV5-1; size: NA; DNA: TGCGCCAGCAGCTTAGGGCTAGCGGGCCGGTACTCTGGGGCCAACGTCCTGACTTTC; CDR3: CASSLGLAGRYSGANVLTF
D: TRBD1; J: TRBJ1-1; V: TRBV19; size: NA; DNA: TGTGCCAGTAGCGCAAGGACAGGGCGAACTGAAGCTTTCTTT; CDR3: CASSARTGRTEAFF
D: NA; J: TRBJ2-1; V: TRBV5-1; size: NA; DNA: TGCGCCAGCAGCTTGGATGGTAGGGGGTACAATGAGCAGTTCTTC; CDR3: CASSLDGRGYNEQFF
D: TRBD1; J: TRBJ2-7; V: TRBV24-1; size: NA; DNA: TGTGCCACCAGTGATTTGCGCAGGACAGGGGCCGAGCAGTACTTC; CDR3: CATSDLRRTGAEQYF
D: NA; J: TRBJ2-4; V: TRBV4-2; size: NA; DNA: TGTGCCAGCAGCCTAGAAGGGGATAGCATTCAGTACTTC; CDR3: CASSLEGDSIQYF
D: NA; J: TRBJ1-2; V: TRBV28; size: NA; DNA: TGTGCCAGCAGTTTCGGGGAAACGGTAGGCTATGGCTACACCTTC; CDR3: CASSFGETVGYGYTF
D: NA; J: TRBJ2-1; V: TRBV7-6; size: NA; DNA: TGTGCCAGCAACCTCGGTAATGAGCAGTTCTTC; CDR3: CASNLGNEQFF
D: TRBD2; J: TRBJ2-7; V: TRBV29-1; size: NA; DNA: TGCAGCGCGAGCGGGACTAGCGGGAGTTTTTCCTACGAGCAGTACTTC; CDR3: CSASGTSGSFSYEQYF
D: NA; J: TRBJ1-1; V: TRBV27; size: NA; DNA: TGTGCCAGCAGTTTACTGGACAGCAACACTGAAGCTTTCTTT; CDR3: CASSLLDSNTEAFF
D: TRBD1; J: TRBJ2-4; V: TRBV24-1; size: NA; DNA: TGTGCCACCAGTGACTATACAGGGGGCCTGGGCAAAAACATTCAGTACTTC; CDR3: CATSDYTGGLGKNIQYF
D: NA; J: TRBJ2-5; V: TRBV28; size: NA; DNA: TGTGCCAGCAGTTTACCGCGGGACCAAGAGACCCAGTACTTC; CDR3: CASSLPRDQETQYF
D: TRBD2; J: TRBJ2-7; V: TRBV10-2; size: NA; DNA: TGCGCCAGCAGCGTAGCGGGGAGCTCCTACGAGCAGTACTTC; CDR3: CASSVAGSSYEQYF
D: TRBD2; J: TRBJ2-1; V: TRBV6-2/TRBV6-3; size: NA; DNA: TGTGCCAGCAGTTACCATGCGGGAGAGATCTACAATGAGCAGTTCTTC; CDR3: CASSYHAGEIYNEQFF
D: TRBD2; J: TRBJ2-7; V: TRBV9; size: once; DNA: TGTGCCAGCAGCATCTCAGCGGGAGACGCTAACGAGCAGTACTTC; CDR3: CASSISAGDANEQYF
D: NA; J: TRBJ2-3; V: TRBV5-1; size: NA; DNA: TGCGCCAGCAGCGCAGACAGAAACACAGATACGCAGTATTTT; CDR3: CASSADRNTDTQYF
D: TRBD1; J: TRBJ2-7; V: TRBV11-2; size: NA; DNA: TGTGCCAGCAGCTTAGAAGGGACAGGGGGCCACGAGCAGTACTTC; CDR3: CASSLEGTGGHEQYF
D: NA; J: TRBJ1-4; V: TRBV13; size: NA; DNA: TGTGCCAGCAGCCGAGTGGGACTAACTAATGAAAAACTGTTTTTT; CDR3: CASSRVGLTNEKLFF
D: NA; J: TRBJ2-7; V: TRBV4-1; size: NA; DNA: TGCGCCAGCAGCCAATCGCTGGGAGGTTACGAGCAGTACTTC; CDR3: CASSQSLGGYEQYF
D: NA; J: TRBJ1-5; V: TRBV2; size: NA; DNA: TGTGCCAGCAGTCGAGGTAATCAGCCCCAGCATTTT; CDR3: CASSRGNQPQHF
D: TRBD1; J: TRBJ1-1; V: TRBV6-5; size: NA; DNA: TGTGCCAGCAGTTACTGGGCCGACAGGGGAGAAGCTTTCTTT; CDR3: CASSYWADRGEAFF
D: NA; J: TRBJ1-3; V: TRBV9; size: once; DNA: TGTGCCAGCAGCGTTGTAGACAGACCTGGAAACACCATATATTTT; CDR3: CASSVVDRPGNTIYF
D: NA; J: TRBJ2-1; V: TRBV7-2; size: NA; DNA: TGTGCCAGCAGCCCACGTCGCGGTGAGCAGTTCTTC; CDR3: CASSPRRGEQFF
D: TRBD1; J: TRBJ2-7; V: TRBV4-3; size: NA; DNA: TGCGCCAGCAGCCAAGGCAGGGGGCTGGAGCAGTACTTC; CDR3: CASSQGRGLEQYF
D: TRBD2; J: TRBJ2-7; V: TRBV28; size: once; DNA: TGTGCCAGCAGTTTAGGACTAGCGGGAGTTTCGTACGAGCAGTACTTC; CDR3: CASSLGLAGVSYEQYF
D: NA; J: TRBJ1-5; V: TRBV10-2; size: NA; DNA: TGCGCCAGCGGAGAAGGGGATCAGCCCCAGCATTTT; CDR3: CASGEGDQPQHF
D: NA; J: TRBJ2-7; V: TRBV3-1/TRBV3-2; size: NA; DNA: TGTGCCAGCAGCCGCTCCGGGACACGATACGAGCAGTACTTC; CDR3: CASSRSGTRYEQYF
D: TRBD2; J: TRBJ2-1; V: TRBV6-6; size: NA; DNA: TGTGCCAGCAGTCCCCGGGGAGGACTAGGGTATTACAATGAGCAGTTCTTC; CDR3: CASSPRGGLGYYNEQFF
D: NA; J: TRBJ2-5; V: TRBV21-1; size: NA; DNA: TGTGCCAGCAGCAACGGACTAGCGGGAGGATCTGAGACCCAGTACTTC; CDR3: CASSNGLAGGSETQYF
D: NA; J: TRBJ2-7; V: TRBV30; size: NA; DNA: TGTGCCTGGAGTGTAGGAGGGTTTGAGCAGTACTTC; CDR3: CAWSVGGFEQYF
D: TRBD1; J: TRBJ2-5; V: TRBV6-2/TRBV6-3; size: NA; DNA: TGTGCCAGCAGTGCCCGACGGGACAGGCAAGAGACCCAGTACTTC; CDR3: CASSARRDRQETQYF
D: NA; J: TRBJ2-1; V: TRBV6-2/TRBV6-3; size: NA; DNA: TGTGCCAGCAGTTACCGACCACGATCCCGCGGGGATGAGCAGTTCTTC; CDR3: CASSYRPRSRGDEQFF
D: TRBD1; J: TRBJ2-5; V: TRBV19; size: NA; DNA: TGTGCCAGTAGTATAGCAGGGACAGGGGGCGTGAAGACCCAGTACTTC; CDR3: CASSIAGTGGVKTQYF
D: TRBD2; J: TRBJ2-3; V: TRBV6-2/TRBV6-3; size: NA; DNA: TGTGCCAGCAGTTCCGGGACTAGGGCAGATACGCAGTATTTT; CDR3: CASSSGTRADTQYF
D: TRBD2; J: TRBJ2-1; V: TRBV5-6; size: NA; DNA: TGTGCCAGCAGCTTGCCTAGCGGCCCAACCTGGGGTGAGCAGTTCTTC; CDR3: CASSLPSGPTWGEQFF
D: NA; J: TRBJ1-6; V: TRBV11-2; size: NA; DNA: TGTGCCAGCAGCTCCTCGGGCTCCTATAATTCACCCCTCCACTTT; CDR3: CASSSSGSYNSPLHF
D: NA; J: TRBJ1-2; V: TRBV24-1; size: once; DNA: TGTGCCACCAGGGACAATTGGGGCTACACCTTC; CDR3: CATRDNWGYTF
D: TRBD1; J: TRBJ1-1; V: TRBV12-5; size: NA; DNA: TGTGCTAGTGGTCCGGGGACAGGGGACACTGAAGCTTTCTTT; CDR3: CASGPGTGDTEAFF